This T cell receptor (beta chain) was obtained from a study of human T cells and chemical hapten exposure. As to time point: pre-sensitization, week 0. Treatment meaning: therapeutic diphenylcyclopropenone sensitization with weekly scalp DPC. Trimming cost V 11 bases and J 2 bases; bases outside gene matches: 9. The V gene's germline CDR1 is SEHNR and CDR2 FQNEAQ (reference sequence). CDR3 length: 15 amino acids. TCRdb re-analysed the RACE reads in MiXCR, keeping a single row per CDR3 protein. Of roughly 260,000 distinct CDR3 sequences in the sample, around 9.3% were seen once. This clonotype was seen a handful of times.

V and J are TRBV7-9 and TRBJ2-1; 10 nucleotides align to TRBD2. This clonotype was obtained from a woman between 40 and 55 years old with alopecia areata. Some clones in this sample may be carry-over from other donors' samples. The sample in question was whole blood, obtained in connection with sensitization to the hapten diphenylcyclopropenone (DPC). The CDR3 here is CAGLSLAGAYNEQFF. The CDR3 coding sequence is TGTGCCGGACTAAGTCTAGCGGGAGCCTACAATGAGCAGTTCTTC.